This TCR beta chain was recorded in a study of blood T cell repertoires in COVID-19. Germline assignment: CDR1 SGHKS and CDR2 YYEKEE (reference sequence). V was trimmed by 2 bases and J by 6 bases, leaving 9 bases between them. The CDR3 spans 13 residues. How the authors handled the data: For nucleated cells, counts were estimated from reference gene primer amplification. Assay used: immunoSEQ multiplex PCR; TCRdb lists only in-frame clones, some missing. The V and J calls and clone size are taken from that table; D and trimming were inferred from the DNA. Of approximately 330,000 clones detected, around 89% appear once; the ten largest clones hold 1%.

The source of this sequence is a woman aged 40 to 50 with COVID-19, enrolled during active disease. The V and J genes are TRBV5-5 and TRBJ1-5; D remains unclear. The source material was peripheral blood. In nucleotides, the CDR3 is TGTGCCAGCAGCTTTGATCCCGGTCAGCCCCAGCATTTT. It is translated as CASSFDPGQPQHF.